Listed below are T cell receptor beta chains from one sample, sequenced in a study of Ad26.COV2.S vaccination and SARS-CoV-2 variants. Assay used: immunoSEQ multiplex PCR; TCRdb lists only in-frame clones, some missing. The sample includes about 680,000 clones, approximately 88% seen only once; the top ten take over 1.3%. Sequenced here: peripheral blood, sampled in a trial of Ad26.COV2.S vaccine versus placebo. The receptor source for this set is a person aged 18 to 59 who received the Ad26.COV2.S COVID-19 vaccine or a placebo. The conserved cysteine and the conserved F or W are not part of the CDR3 here. D genes are given only for firm matches.

d_gene,v_gene,j_gene,CDR3aa
NA,TRBV18,TRBJ2-1,ASSPTVYEQF
NA,TRBV11-3,TRBJ2-2,ASSLRGPTGELF
NA,TRBV5-1,TRBJ2-1,ASSLGSSSYNEQF
NA,TRBV6-5,TRBJ1-2,ASSYGPGAGGYT
NA,TRBV27,TRBJ1-3,ASSNGNTIY
TRBD1,TRBV5-1,TRBJ2-1,ASRSGTGLDEQF
NA,TRBV10-3,TRBJ2-1,AIAPWDNEQF
NA,TRBV10-2,TRBJ1-1,ASSAGVISGSEAF
TRBD1,TRBV10-3,TRBJ2-1,AIRDRGVGEQF
NA,TRBV7-2,TRBJ1-2,ASSLVPDSGTVYGYT
NA,TRBV7-9,TRBJ2-1,ASSQDAGANEQF
NA,TRBV6-5,TRBJ2-7,ASSPGTYEQY
NA,TRBV19,TRBJ2-2,ASSTGFVTGELF
NA,TRBV11-2,TRBJ2-5,ASSFGLVETQY
NA,TRBV30,TRBJ1-1,AVGRDTEAF
NA,TRBV18,TRBJ1-2,ASSPRDASNYGYT
TRBD2,TRBV30,TRBJ2-1,AWSVASGDNEQF
NA,TRBV29-1,TRBJ2-1,SVRGLGDEQF
TRBD2,TRBV10-3,TRBJ2-1,AISDVAGGNNEQF
NA,TRBV10-2,TRBJ2-2,ASLANGGELF
TRBD2,TRBV5-6,TRBJ2-1,ASSGTSGYNEQF
NA,TRBV6-6,TRBJ2-7,ASSYSLSGAVYEQY
TRBD1,TRBV10-3,TRBJ2-7,AIRSGTGGSYEQY
NA,TRBV27,TRBJ2-7,ASSLQGSYEQY
NA,TRBV9,TRBJ2-2,ASSATGFGAGELF
NA,TRBV6-2/TRBV6-3,TRBJ1-1,ASSSLGQMNTEAF
NA,TRBV29-1,TRBJ2-7,SVGSYVERYEQY
TRBD1,TRBV7-9,TRBJ1-3,ASRNRGSGNTIY
NA,TRBV19,TRBJ2-1,ASSIIINYEQF
TRBD1,TRBV10-3,TRBJ1-2,AISETRTGGSDNYGYT
TRBD1,TRBV19,TRBJ2-2,ASSGTGTGATGELF
TRBD1,TRBV28,TRBJ2-7,ASSTNRGEQY
NA,TRBV5-4,TRBJ2-3,ASSETRYNTDTQY
NA,TRBV19,TRBJ2-7,ASSIDGTHYEQY
NA,TRBV2,TRBJ1-1,ASSEGGDTEAF
NA,TRBV2,TRBJ2-5,ASTKQQETQY
TRBD1,TRBV7-9,TRBJ2-6,ASSHRGTSSGANVLT
NA,TRBV15,TRBJ2-5,ATSGINRETQY
NA,TRBV18,TRBJ1-3,ASSPGNTIY
TRBD1,TRBV5-1,TRBJ1-2,ASRSQPGQGGYGYT
NA,TRBV6-2/TRBV6-3,TRBJ1-6,ASSYSSQGDNSPLH
NA,TRBV27,TRBJ2-3,ASSLYSPGGGTDTQY
TRBD1,TRBV7-8,TRBJ1-1,ASSPGQGTVFITEAF
TRBD1,TRBV6-1,TRBJ1-4,ASSEGTGDEKLF
NA,TRBV5-1,TRBJ2-1,ASSLVLEAYNEQF
TRBD2,TRBV9,TRBJ2-5,ASSPRTSGGPYQETQY
TRBD1,TRBV6-2/TRBV6-3,TRBJ1-5,ASSYARQGLQH
TRBD1,TRBV29-1,TRBJ2-2,SVEPGQGAGELF
NA,TRBV19,TRBJ2-3,ASSTPGWADTQY
NA,TRBV13,TRBJ2-1,ASSLSERANEQF
TRBD2,TRBV6-2/TRBV6-3,TRBJ2-3,ASSPLAGVPDTQY
NA,TRBV11-3,TRBJ2-7,ASSLGGSYEQY
NA,TRBV2,TRBJ2-3,ASRGTYSSTDTQY
TRBD1,TRBV5-1,TRBJ2-2,ASSPPGTGGGRELF
NA,TRBV10-3,TRBJ1-1,AISPDSFEAF
TRBD1,TRBV6-2/TRBV6-3,TRBJ1-2,ASSSTGGLRYT
NA,TRBV29-1,TRBJ2-3,SVVQGFVDTQY
NA,TRBV2,TRBJ2-5,ATYPGVWGRVGETQY
NA,TRBV6-6,TRBJ2-1,ASSPGIYNEQF
NA,TRBV29-1,TRBJ1-1,SVDGAGVKGDMNTEAF